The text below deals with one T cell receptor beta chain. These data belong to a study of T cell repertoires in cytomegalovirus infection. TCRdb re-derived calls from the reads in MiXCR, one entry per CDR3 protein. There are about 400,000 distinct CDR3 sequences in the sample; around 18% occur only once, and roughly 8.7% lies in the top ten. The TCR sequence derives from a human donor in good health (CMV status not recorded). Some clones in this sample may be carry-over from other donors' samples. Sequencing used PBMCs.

In nucleotides, the CDR3 is TGCGCCAGCAGCCAAACTTTGGCGAAAAAACTGTTTTTT. Protein sequence: CASSQTLAKKLFF. This rearrangement joins TRBV4-1 to TRBJ1-4, with D uncertain. The CDR3 runs 13 residues. Trimming removed 2 bases from V and 9 bases from J, with 10 bases in between. Germline V gene sequence: CDR1 MGHRA, CDR2 YSYEKL.